This passage covers 21 T cell receptor beta chains from one sample sequenced in a study of T cell changes during pregnancy in multiple sclerosis. Generated by immunoSEQ multiplex PCR, the TCRdb table keeps only in-frame clones and is missing some. The sample holds approximately 44,000 clones, approximately 91% seen once. Specimen: CD4+ T cells from peripheral blood mononuclear cells, collected in the second trimester of pregnancy. The receptors come from a female donor in good health, enrolled as a control in a pregnancy study.

This clone was seen only once. The gene calls are TRBV18 and TRBJ2-2; 7 bases are a match to TRBD1. With 3 bases clipped from V and 5 bases from J, the junction kept 6 bases outside the gene matches. Germline-derived CDR1 and CDR2 are KGHSH and LQKENI. The length of the CDR3 is 15 residues. This chain's CDR3 is CASSPRDSVTGELFF. As DNA, the CDR3 is TGTGCCAGCTCACCCCGGGACAGCGTAACCGGGGAGCTGTTTTTT.

The CDR3 is CASRGLGEQYF. The CDR3 DNA reads as TGTGCCAGCCGAGGTCTCGGCGAGCAGTACTTC. The chain is built from TRBV28 and TRBJ2-7; unclear D gene. Germline CDR1 reads MDHEN; CDR2 reads SYDVKM. The V end lost 8 bases, the J end lost 6 bases, and 11 bases lay between the germline ends. The CDR3 length is 11 residues.

This clone was detected once. V usage is TRBV28 and J usage is TRBJ1-1, with 8 bases identical to TRBD1. The V gene's germline CDR1 is MDHEN and CDR2 SYDVKM. After removal of 6 bases from V and 5 bases from J, the junction contained 11 bases not matched to a gene. This CDR3 has 15 residues. The CDR3 bases are TGTGCCAGCAGGGGCCACGGGACAGGTAAAACTGAAGCTTTCTTT. Its translation is CASRGHGTGKTEAFF.

Points on this clone: The sample contains more than one DNA sequence encoding this CDR3. V gene TRBV7-3 combines with J gene TRBJ2-2, with 8 bases identical to TRBD2. Germline CDR1 reads SGHTA; CDR2 reads FQGTGA. The CDR3 length is 15 residues. Trimming cost V 2 bases and J 4 bases; bases outside gene matches: 3. The CDR3 spells CASSLAGGSTGELFF. The CDR3 DNA reads TGTGCCAGCAGCTTAGCGGGGGGTTCCACCGGGGAGCTGTTTTTT.

The chain carries TRBV25-1 and TRBJ1-1; 7 nucleotides line up with TRBD1. This CDR3 is 14 amino acids long. V was pared by 2 bases and J by 4 bases, with 4 bases of the junction left unmatched. Germline-derived CDR1 and CDR2 are MGHDK and SYGVNS. CDR3 in DNA: TGTGCCAGCAGTGAAGGGCAGGGGGTCACTGAAGCTTTCTTT. This sequence encodes CASSEGQGVTEAFF.

The chain combines TRBV11-2 with TRBJ2-1; 9 bases are a match to TRBD1. With 3 bases clipped from V and 12 bases from J, the junction kept 6 bases outside the gene matches. The CDR3 extends over 13 amino acids. Germline lookup yields CDR1 SGHAT and CDR2 FQNNGV. In nucleotides, the CDR3 is TGTGCCAGCAGCTTGGGACCGGGACAGGGGCAGTTCTTC. Its protein is CASSLGPGQGQFF.

A few counts support this clone. The chain joins TRBV7-2 to TRBJ1-5; D not certain. CDR1 SGHTA and CDR2 FQGNSA come from the germline V gene. CDR3 length: 14 amino acids. Trimming left V 1 base short and J 6 bases short, with 10 bases between. The CDR3 here is CASSLDSTSQPQHF. In nucleotides, the CDR3 is TGTGCCAGCAGCTTAGACTCAACGAGTCAGCCCCAGCATTTT.

The rearrangement joins TRBV7-3 to TRBJ2-1; 12 bases align to TRBD2. V was clipped by 5 bases and J by 8 bases; unmatched bases: 7. This CDR3 region has 15 residues. The germline V gene encodes CDR1 SGHTA and CDR2 FQGTGA. In DNA form, the CDR3 reads TGTGCCAGCAGCGCTTCTAGCGGGGGGGCACATGAGCAGTTCTTC. Translating gives CASSASSGGAHEQFF.

This chain joins TRBV6-1 and TRBJ2-1, with a weak D call TRBD2 (5 bases). The CDR3 has 16 residues. The germline V gene has CDR1 MNHNS and CDR2 SASEGT. V was clipped by 4 bases and J by 0 bases, with 13 bases between them. The CDR3 here is CASSVGTSPSYNEQFF. CDR3 DNA sequence: TGTGCCAGCAGTGTTGGAACTAGTCCCTCCTACAATGAGCAGTTCTTC.

The count of this clone is one. The chain employs TRBV12-5 and TRBJ2-1; 9 nucleotides line up with TRBD1. The CDR3 length is 14 residues. Germline CDR1 and CDR2: LGHNT and FRNRAP. Trimming at V came to 8 bases and at J to 3 bases, leaving 5 bases not matched to a gene. CDR3 coding DNA: TGTGCTAGTTCCCGGGACAGGGACTACAATGAGCAGTTCTTC. It codes for CASSRDRDYNEQFF.

The chain is built from TRBV7-6 and TRBJ2-5, with a tentative D call TRBD2 (5 bases). The CDR3 covers 18 residues. Germline-derived CDR1 and CDR2 are SGHVS and FNYEAQ. V dropped 0 bases and J dropped 1 base, with 18 bases sitting between them. The CDR3 DNA sequence: TGTGCCAGCAGCTTAGCGTGGACGGCCCCGGCGGGCCAAGAGACCCAGTACTTC. Protein: CASSLAWTAPAGQETQYF.

The chain employs TRBV2 and TRBJ1-1, with D perhaps TRBD1 (6 bases). Looked up from germline, CDR1 is SNHLY and CDR2 is FYNNEI. V lost 7 bases and J 4 bases, leaving 16 bases between the germline ends. The CDR3 spans 14 residues. Here the CDR3 reads CASKLIGGSTEAFF. The CDR3 DNA sequence: TGTGCCAGCAAATTGATAGGGGGTAGCACTGAAGCTTTCTTT.

The chain employs TRBV7-2 and TRBJ2-3; D perhaps matches TRBD2 (6 bases). The CDR3 covers 13 residues. The V end was cut by 1 base, the J end by 11 bases, with 13 bases between. Per the germline V gene, CDR1 is SGHTA and CDR2 is FQGNSA. Here the CDR3 reads CASSLVGGVRQYF. CDR3 bases: TGTGCCAGCAGCTTAGTAGGAGGGGTAAGGCAGTATTTT.

V and J are TRBV30 and TRBJ1-6, with D hard to call. Germline CDR1 and CDR2: GTSNPN and SVGIG (reference sequence). The CDR3 sequence is 14 residues long. V was clipped by 3 bases and J by 10 bases, with 16 bases between them. CDR3 nucleotide sequence: TGTGCCTGGAGCACGGGAAAGGGAGGCTCACCCCTCCACTTT. Its translation is CAWSTGKGGSPLHF.

In nucleotides, the CDR3 is TGTGCCAGCAGCTTACGTGACAGTTCTTTACTAAACTATGGCTACACCTTC. Translated: CASSLRDSSLLNYGYTF. This chain links TRBV7-9 with TRBJ1-2; D may be TRBD1 (5 bases). Germline CDR1 SEHNR, CDR2 FQNEAQ (reference sequence). The CDR3 runs to 17 residues. The V end was cut by 2 bases, the J end by 2 bases, with 18 bases between.

CDR3 nucleotide sequence: TGTGCCAGCAGGCTAGGGTGCGGGGAAGGCTTCTACGAGCAGTACTTC. Residues: CASRLGCGEGFYEQYF. V usage is TRBV5-7 and J usage is TRBJ2-7; maybe TRBD2 (6 bases). TRBV5-7 is sorted into the ORF group, with uncertain function. The CDR3 runs 16 residues. V lost 5 bases, J lost 3 bases, and 21 bases lay in between.

In its sample, this clone was seen once. The chain carries TRBV7-2 and TRBJ1-1, with no clear D. CDR1 and CDR2 from the germline V gene are SGHTA and FQGNSA. V was clipped by 3 bases and J by 4 bases, with 15 bases between them. This CDR3 contains 15 residues. The CDR3 bases are TGTGCCAGCAGCTTTCGTTACGGGGAGGGCACTGAAGCTTTCTTT. Protein product: CASSFRYGEGTEAFF.

J is TRBJ2-7 and V is TRBV30; possible D gene TRBD1, 6 bases. The CDR3 spans 13 residues. Germline CDR1 is GTSNPN and CDR2 is SVGIG (reference sequence). V shed 5 bases and J shed 2 bases, with 13 bases lying between them. Written as DNA, the CDR3 is TGTGCCTGGGACATGACAGGTACCTACGAGCAGTACTTC. Translated: CAWDMTGTYEQYF.

The chain employs TRBV19 and TRBJ2-6; TRBD2 aligns across 8 bases. The germline CDR1 and CDR2 sequences are LNHDA and SQIVND (reference sequence). Trimming took 7 bases from V and 4 from J; bases not matched to a gene: 6. The CDR3 spans 15 residues. CDR3 sequence reads: CASTMRGAGANVLTF. The CDR3 DNA reads TGTGCCAGTACCATGCGGGGGGCCGGGGCCAACGTCCTGACTTTC. Using reference TRBV19 and TRBJ2-6 for the parts outside the CDR3, the full variable domain is DGGITQSPKYLFRKEGQNVTLSCEQNLNHDAMYWYRQDPGQGLRLIYYSQIVNDFQKGDIAEGYSVSREKKESFPLTVTSAQKNPTAFYLCASTMRGAGANVLTFGAGSRLTVL.

The chain employs TRBV4-1 and TRBJ2-5; 8 bases line up with TRBD2. The length of the CDR3 is 14 residues. The J segment lost 1 base and the V segment lost 4 bases, leaving 2 bases of the junction unmatched. Germline V gene sequence: CDR1 MGHRA, CDR2 YSYEKL. Here the CDR3 reads CASSPGGVQETQYF. As DNA, the CDR3 is TGCGCCAGCAGCCCGGGGGGGGTCCAAGAGACCCAGTACTTC.

This clone showed up just once. This chain links TRBV19 with TRBJ1-5, with TRBD1 matching 12 bases. Trimming took 5 bases from V and 6 from J; bases not matched to a gene: 14. The germline V gene encodes CDR1 LNHDA and CDR2 SQIVND (reference sequence). The length of the CDR3 is 18 residues. The CDR3 nucleotides are TGTGCCAGTAGTCCTAGGGTGGGACAGGGGGCGCGGGGTCAGCCCCAGCATTTT. Protein sequence: CASSPRVGQGARGQPQHF. The complete variable domain, with remaining parts taken from reference TRBV19 and TRBJ1-5, reads DGGITQSPKYLFRKEGQNVTLSCEQNLNHDAMYWYRQDPGQGLRLIYYSQIVNDFQKGDIAEGYSVSREKKESFPLTVTSAQKNPTAFYLCASSPRVGQGARGQPQHFGDGTRLSIL.